This T cell receptor (beta chain) was identified in a study of blood T cell repertoires in COVID-19 (dated by TCRdb to about 2020). Broadly, across the study: Samples from collaborators originated in the United States, Italy and Spain and spanned both the acute and convalescent phases of COVID-19. The material from the prospective study consisted of cDNA or gDNA derived from T cells, B-cell-depleted T cells, or PBMCs. The dataset comprised deeply sampled blood TCRbeta repertoires from subjects exposed to, actively infected with, or recovered from COVID-19. The repertoires were released in a freely available public database intended as a resource for research on the immune response to SARS-CoV-2. The samples were drawn from the first 160 participants of the ongoing ImmuneRACE study and from 1,254 subjects provided by 6 global collaborators. Nearly every sample came with metadata listing a de-identified subject ID, COVID-19 status, age in years and sex. Where available, HLA class I and class II types were taken from metadata supplied by the sample provider and were not determined by assay-based typing. The full study reports these points: How much clinical and demographic metadata was included differed by source and by participant, and the metadata was provided uncurated.

On this clone itself: What antigen it recognizes has not been identified. Base qualities are missing; no much larger clone stands one base away.

Enrolling through a virtual design, the prospective study's participants ranged in age from roughly 18 to 95 years and lived across some 23 United States geographic areas. To assign participants to cohorts, the prospective study relied on clinical history that participants themselves reported in a screening survey and a study questionnaire. For ImmuneRACE Cohort 3, a participant was defined as recovered based on two consecutive negative NP/OP PCR tests, clearance by a healthcare professional, or resolution of symptoms. Mobile phlebotomists in the prospective study collected whole blood, serum and a nasopharyngeal or oropharyngeal swab from every participant. Prospective study participants could optionally give additional blood draws and questionnaires over an approximately two-month period. Blood samples from the prospective study were shipped frozen or at room temperature prior to DNA extraction.

Trimming costs V 1 base and J 2 bases, and their ends lie 13 bases apart. Taken from cysteine to phenylalanine, the CDR3 has 16 residues. The sequence is cut down to CDR3 DNA, 48 bases in frame from base 1. CDR1 and CDR2 are read off the germline V gene as MGHDK and SYGVNS. TCRbeta CDR3 regions were amplified from genomic DNA using the immunoSEQ Assay, a bias-controlled multiplex PCR. The paper's data handling went like this. The number of nucleated cells in each sample was estimated by amplification of reference gene primers within the assay. Sequence reads were collapsed and filtered to measure the absolute abundance of every unique TCRbeta CDR3 rearrangement. For each sample, productive Simpson clonality was calculated as the square root of Simpson's diversity index across productive rearrangements. Held by TCRdb, this immuneACCESS table contains in-frame sequences only and omits some clones. Under half of the omission traces to an unresolved V gene where checked; the cause of the rest is unknown. V and J calls plus clone size are reproduced from that table; the DNA served to infer D and trimming. Present in this sample are over 200,000 clones, more than 80% of which were seen just once. The leading ten clones occupy approximately 1.8% of the sample.

This sequence uses TRBV25-1 and TRBJ2-3; the D segment could be TRBD2, given 7 matching bases. This sequence was found in a man aged 55 to 70 who had recovered from COVID-19. Sequenced sample: PBMCs or T cells enriched from blood (not recorded which). In nucleotides, the sequence is TGTGCCAGCAGTGAATCGGCGGGGGCCGACACAGATACGCAGTATTTT. This translates into CASSESAGADTDTQYF.